One sample yielded the 21 T cell receptor beta chains listed below, sequenced in a study of blood T cell repertoires in COVID-19. Method: immunoSEQ multiplex PCR; TCRdb's copy keeps in-frame clones and lacks some. Of 450,000 to 500,000 clones listed, about nine tenths are singletons. Material: PBMCs or T cells enriched from blood (not recorded which). These receptors were collected from a woman aged 18-29 years who had recovered from COVID-19.

The chain carries TRBV4-1 and TRBJ1-1, with D possibly TRBD1 on 5 matching bases. V was trimmed by 0 bases and J by 5 bases, leaving 16 bases between them. The CDR3 is made up of 16 amino acids. Germline CDR1 and CDR2: MGHRA and YSYEKL. The CDR3, as DNA: TGCGCCAGCAGCCAAGATCGATCGCAGGGCAGGACTGAAGCTTTCTTT. Translating it yields CASSQDRSQGRTEAFF.

The DNA of the CDR3 is TGTGCCAGCATCCCGGTCCCGGGAGAAAAACTGTTTTTT. Its translation is CASIPVPGEKLFF. The chain links TRBV6-6 to TRBJ1-4; D call uncertain. Germline loops: CDR1 MNHNY, CDR2 SVGAGI (reference sequence). The CDR3 runs 13 residues. Trimming shortened V by 7 bases and J by 8 bases, and 14 bases separated the two germline ends.

J is TRBJ1-1 and V is TRBV5-1, with D unresolved. Germline CDR1 reads SGHRS; CDR2 reads YFSETQ. Trimming removed 0 bases at V and 4 bases at J, with 10 bases between. This CDR3 has 14 residues. The CDR3 bases are TGCGCCAGCAGCTTGGGGGCAGGAAGCACTGAAGCTTTCTTT. The encoded protein is CASSLGAGSTEAFF.

This sequence joins TRBV19 and TRBJ1-4; no clear D gene. This CDR3 has 15 residues. The V gene's germline CDR1 is LNHDA and CDR2 SQIVND (reference sequence). Trimming removed 1 base from V and 8 bases from J, with 14 bases in between. CDR3 amino acids: CASSIGGVVREKLFF. CDR3 nucleotides: TGTGCCAGTAGTATAGGGGGAGTCGTGAGAGAAAAACTGTTTTTT.

The chain links TRBV12-5 to TRBJ2-3; tentative D call: TRBD1 (6 bases). The CDR3 is 19 residues long. Germline assignment: CDR1 LGHNT and CDR2 FRNRAP. The V end lost 2 bases, the J end lost 0 bases, and 21 bases lay between the germline ends. CDR3 sequence reads: CASGLPLREFDRSTDTQYF. The DNA for the CDR3 is TGTGCTAGTGGTTTGCCCCTCCGCGAGTTCGACAGGAGCACAGATACGCAGTATTTT. Full variable domain (outside the CDR3, taken from reference TRBV12-5 and TRBJ2-3): DARVTQTPRHKVTEMGQEVTMRCQPILGHNTVFWYRQTMMQGLELLAYFRNRAPLDDSGMPKDRFSAEMPDATLATLKIQPSEPRDSAVYFCASGLPLREFDRSTDTQYFGPGTRLTVL.

This chain connects TRBV7-2 to TRBJ2-7; 9 bases align to TRBD1. Germline V gives CDR1 SGHTA, CDR2 FQGNSA. This CDR3 is built from 15 residues. Trimming removed 2 bases from V and 2 bases from J; junction bases left unmatched: 4. CDR3 region: CASSLNGDRAYEQYF. DNA for the CDR3: TGTGCCAGCAGCTTAAATGGGGACAGGGCCTACGAGCAGTACTTC. The full variable domain, rest sourced from reference TRBV7-2 and TRBJ2-7, is GAGVSQSPSNKVTEKGKDVELRCDPISGHTALYWYRQSLGQGLEFLIYFQGNSAPDKSGLPSDRFSAERTGGSVSTLTIQRTQQEDSAVYLCASSLNGDRAYEQYFGPGTRLTVT.

Of note for this clone: This specimen includes other DNA sequences encoding the same CDR3. The J gene is TRBJ1-1, the V gene TRBV5-1; 7 nucleotides agree with TRBD1. Germline-derived CDR1 and CDR2 are SGHRS and YFSETQ. The CDR3 loop spans 15 amino acids. V lost 3 bases, J lost 1 base, and 6 bases stayed unmatched. CDR3 bases: TGCGCCAGCAGCTCCCAGACAGGGTCGAACACTGAAGCTTTCTTT. It specifies CASSSQTGSNTEAFF.

With regard to this clone: Within the sample, other DNA sequences also encode this same CDR3. The chain couples TRBV20-1 to TRBJ2-1; 8 bases agree with TRBD2. Germline assignment: CDR1 DFQATT and CDR2 SNEGSKA (reference sequence). The trim removed 5 bases at V and 9 bases at J, leaving 3 bases unmatched. The CDR3 spans 11 residues. In DNA, the CDR3 is TGCAGTGCTTCCGGGGGGGGTGAGCAGTTCTTC. Translated, it gives CSASGGGEQFF.

This clone was observed a single time. The V gene is TRBV29-1, the J gene TRBJ1-4; TRBD1 matches at 7 bases. Per the germline V gene, CDR1 is SQVTM and CDR2 is ANQGSEA. The CDR3 contains 13 residues. Trimming took 6 bases from V and 6 from J; bases not matched to a gene: 7. CDR3 nucleotide sequence: TGCAGCGTCCTGGGACAGATGGATGAAAAACTGTTTTTT. Translated, it gives CSVLGQMDEKLFF.

The chain carries TRBV19 and TRBJ2-5, with 7 bases aligning to TRBD1. CDR1 and CDR2 from the germline V gene are LNHDA and SQIVND (reference sequence). V dropped 10 bases and J dropped 3; count of bases not matched to a gene: 8. The CDR3 spans 13 residues. The CDR3 reads CATRDSEKETQYF. The CDR3 DNA is TGTGCCACCCGGGACAGCGAAAAAGAGACCCAGTACTTC.

The chain carries TRBV2 and TRBJ1-5; D is possibly TRBD1 (5 bases). The CDR3 totals 14 residues. From germline, CDR1 is SNHLY and CDR2 FYNNEI. The V end lost 7 bases, the J end lost 7 bases, and 17 bases lay between the germline ends. The CDR3 loop reads CASTQWGGEQPQHF. CDR3 coding DNA: TGTGCCAGCACCCAATGGGGGGGAGAGCAGCCCCAGCATTTT.

V is TRBV4-1 and J is TRBJ1-2, with 9 nucleotides matching TRBD1. J lost 8 bases, V lost 1 base, and 2 bases had no gene match. The length of the CDR3 is 13 residues. Germline CDR1 is MGHRA and CDR2 is YSYEKL. The CDR3 DNA sequence: TGCGCCAGCAGCCAAGTTGGGACAGGGGGCTACACCTTC. It encodes CASSQVGTGGYTF.

The chain recombines TRBV7-9 with TRBJ2-2; D is ambiguous. Trimming left V 4 bases short and J 7 bases short, with 7 bases between. CDR1 is SEHNR and CDR2 is FQNEAQ in the germline V gene (reference sequence). The CDR3 is 12 residues long. Here the CDR3 reads CASSYDSGELFF. CDR3 in DNA: TGTGCCAGCAGCTATGATAGCGGGGAGCTGTTTTTT.

This chain joins TRBV7-9 and TRBJ1-1, with 9 bases that match TRBD1. After removal of 1 base from V and 3 bases from J, the junction contained 12 bases not matched to a gene. This CDR3 comprises 18 residues. CDR1 and CDR2 from the germline V gene are SEHNR and FQNEAQ (reference sequence). CDR3 sequence (DNA): TGTGCCAGCAGCTTAGAGCCCCGGGACAGGGACCGATACACTGAAGCTTTCTTT. As protein: CASSLEPRDRDRYTEAFF.

V usage is TRBV29-1 and J usage is TRBJ1-1, with a weak D call TRBD1 (5 bases). From germline, CDR1 is SQVTM and CDR2 ANQGSEA. Trimming took off 6 bases at V and 5 bases at J, with 16 bases between the two ends. The CDR3 length is 13 residues. CDR3 loop: CSVLSREGTEAFF. The CDR3 DNA is TGCAGCGTCTTATCCAGGGAGGGTACTGAAGCTTTCTTT.

With respect to this clone: Different DNA sequences within this sample yield the same CDR3. The V and J genes are TRBV18 and TRBJ2-2; 9 nucleotides line up with TRBD2. V lost 3 bases, J lost 4 bases, and 0 bases stayed unmatched. This CDR3 is built from 14 residues. The germline V gene encodes CDR1 KGHSH and CDR2 LQKENI. Written as DNA, the CDR3 is TGTGCCAGCTCACCGGGACTAGCCACCGGGGAGCTGTTTTTT. This translates into CASSPGLATGELFF.

The chain has TRBV19 and TRBJ1-1; 8 positions agree with TRBD1. The J segment lost 1 base and the V segment lost 6 bases, leaving 4 bases of the junction unmatched. The CDR3 sequence is 14 residues long. CDR1 LNHDA and CDR2 SQIVND come from the germline V gene (reference sequence). Written as DNA, the CDR3 is TGTGCCAGTAGATGGGGACAGGCGAACACTGAAGCTTTCTTT. This gives the protein CASRWGQANTEAFF.

The rearrangement uses TRBV19 and TRBJ1-6, with a possible D match to TRBD1 (6 bases). The V gene's germline CDR1 is LNHDA and CDR2 SQIVND (reference sequence). Trimming stripped 8 bases from V and 5 bases from J, with 10 bases between. CDR3 length equals 13 residues. In DNA, the CDR3 is TGTGCCAGTGCAGGACAGAATAATTCACCCCTCCACTTT. Translated: CASAGQNNSPLHF.

This sequence joins TRBV12-5 and TRBJ2-5, with 9 bases matching TRBD1. The V segment lost 0 bases and the J segment 3 bases; nucleotides outside the gene matches: 5. Germline CDR1 and CDR2: LGHNT and FRNRAP. This CDR3 has 16 amino acids. CDR3 protein: CASGLVLGQGKETQYF. The CDR3 nucleotides read TGTGCTAGTGGTTTGGTATTGGGACAGGGAAAAGAGACCCAGTACTTC.

This clone occurred once. This chain links TRBV14 with TRBJ2-7, with TRBD2 matching 7 bases. The trim removed 4 bases at V and 6 bases at J, leaving 12 bases unmatched. Per the germline V gene, CDR1 is SGHDN and CDR2 is FVKESK. The CDR3 is 15 residues long. Here the CDR3 reads CASSLLDREVVEQYF. The CDR3 DNA reads TGTGCCAGCAGCCTATTAGACCGGGAGGTTGTCGAGCAGTACTTC.

The J gene is TRBJ2-7, the V gene TRBV2; TRBD1 aligns across 8 bases. Per the germline V gene, CDR1 is SNHLY and CDR2 is FYNNEI. The CDR3 sequence is 13 residues long. V gave up 7 bases and J gave up 5 bases; unmatched junction bases: 7. As DNA, the CDR3 is TGTGCCAGCAAATGGGACAGGTTAGACGAGCAGTACTTC. It codes for CASKWDRLDEQYF.